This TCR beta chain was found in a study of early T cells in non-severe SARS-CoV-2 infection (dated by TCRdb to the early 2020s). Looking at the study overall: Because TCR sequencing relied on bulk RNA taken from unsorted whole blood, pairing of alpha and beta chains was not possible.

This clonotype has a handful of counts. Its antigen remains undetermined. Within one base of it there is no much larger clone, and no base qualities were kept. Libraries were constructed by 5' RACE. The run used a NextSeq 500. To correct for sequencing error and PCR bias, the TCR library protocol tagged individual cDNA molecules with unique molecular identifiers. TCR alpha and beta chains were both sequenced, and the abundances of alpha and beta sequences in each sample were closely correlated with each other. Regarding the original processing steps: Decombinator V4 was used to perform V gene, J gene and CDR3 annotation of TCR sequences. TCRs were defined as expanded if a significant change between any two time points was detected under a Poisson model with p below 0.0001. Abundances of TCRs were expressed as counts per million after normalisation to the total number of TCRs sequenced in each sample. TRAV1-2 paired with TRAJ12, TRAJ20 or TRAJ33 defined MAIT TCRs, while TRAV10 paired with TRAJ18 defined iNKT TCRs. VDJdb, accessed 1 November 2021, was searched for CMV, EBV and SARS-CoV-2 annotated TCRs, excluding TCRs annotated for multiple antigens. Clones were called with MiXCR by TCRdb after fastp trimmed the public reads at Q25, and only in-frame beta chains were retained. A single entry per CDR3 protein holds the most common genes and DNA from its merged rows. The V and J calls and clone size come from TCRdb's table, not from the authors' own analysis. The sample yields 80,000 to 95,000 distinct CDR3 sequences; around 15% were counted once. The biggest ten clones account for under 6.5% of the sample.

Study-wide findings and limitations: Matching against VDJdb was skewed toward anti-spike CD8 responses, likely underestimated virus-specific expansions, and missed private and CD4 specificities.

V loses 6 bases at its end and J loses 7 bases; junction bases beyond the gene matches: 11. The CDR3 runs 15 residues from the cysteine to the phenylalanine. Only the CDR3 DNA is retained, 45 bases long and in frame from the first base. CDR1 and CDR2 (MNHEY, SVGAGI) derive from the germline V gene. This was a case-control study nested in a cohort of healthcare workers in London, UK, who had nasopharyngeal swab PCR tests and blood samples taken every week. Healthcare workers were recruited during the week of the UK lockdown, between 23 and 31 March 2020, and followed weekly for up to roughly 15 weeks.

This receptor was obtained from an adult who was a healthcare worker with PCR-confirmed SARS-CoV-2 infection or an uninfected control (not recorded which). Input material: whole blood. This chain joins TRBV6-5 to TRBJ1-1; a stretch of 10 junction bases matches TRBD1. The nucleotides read TGTGCCAGCAGCACCGGGACAGGGGTTCGGATTGAAGCTTTCTTT. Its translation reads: CASSTGTGVRIEAFF.